The 21 T cell receptor beta chains presented below share a single source sample, sequenced in a study of shared clonotypes between healthy human individuals. Profiled with immunoSEQ multiplex PCR; TCRdb holds only in-frame clones, not every one. The table lists approximately 2,000,000 clones, less than 95% of them singletons. Sequencing used naive CD4+ T cells from PBMCs. Subset reported: CD45RA+ positively selected. Every receptor here comes from a man younger than 35 in good health. Some clones in this sample may be carry-over from other donors' samples.

The rearrangement links TRBV18 to TRBJ2-2; D is ambiguous. V lost 5 bases and J lost 6, with 10 bases in between. The CDR3 has 13 amino acids. CDR1 and CDR2 (germline): KGHSH, LQKENI. The CDR3 bases are TGTGCCAGCTCAGCGGACGAGGCCGGGGAGCTGTTTTTT. It yields the protein CASSADEAGELFF.

Points on this clone: The same CDR3 also results from other DNA sequences found in this sample. The chain is built from TRBV5-1 and TRBJ1-1, with unresolved D. V lost 4 bases and J lost 2, with 3 bases in between. CDR3 length equals 11 residues. Germline CDR1 reads SGHRS; CDR2 reads YFSETQ. This CDR3 is CASSLNTEAFF. CDR3 DNA: TGCGCCAGCAGCCTTAACACTGAAGCTTTCTTT.

A note on this clone: At the DNA level, this CDR3 is encoded by other sequences in the same sample as well. The chain uses TRBV15 and TRBJ2-5, with D uncertain. V was trimmed by 1 base and J by 4 bases, leaving 4 bases between them. Germline values: CDR1 LNHNV, CDR2 YYDKDF (reference sequence). The CDR3 has 12 residues. The CDR3 is CATSRGGETQYF. CDR3 bases: TGTGCCACCAGCAGAGGTGGAGAGACCCAGTACTTC.

This chain connects TRBV5-8 to TRBJ1-4, with 7 bases fitting TRBD1. The trim removed 5 bases at V and 5 bases at J, leaving 9 bases unmatched. Per germline, CDR1 SGHTS and CDR2 YDEGEE. The length of the CDR3 is 15 residues. CDR3 protein: CASRSTGAHNEKLFF. The CDR3 region has the DNA TGTGCCAGCAGAAGTACAGGGGCGCACAATGAAAAACTGTTTTTT.

The chain joins TRBV7-3 to TRBJ2-1; 8 positions match TRBD2. This CDR3 has 16 residues. From germline, CDR1 is SGHTA and CDR2 FQGTGA. V trimming: 2 bases; J trimming: 10 bases; junction bases outside the gene matches: 13. CDR3 in DNA: TGTGCCAGCAGCTTATTAGGTGGGCTAGCGGGTTCCGAGCAGTTCTTC. It is translated as CASSLLGGLAGSEQFF.

As concerns this clone: The sample carries other DNA sequences with the same CDR3. This chain joins TRBV7-9 and TRBJ1-1; TRBD1 matches at 8 bases. V shed 1 base, J shed 4 bases, and the junction held 2 bases outside the gene matches. This CDR3 contains 14 residues. CDR1 and CDR2 from the germline V gene are SEHNR and FQNEAQ (reference sequence). In nucleotides, the CDR3 is TGTGCCAGCAGCTTAGAACAGGGGGGCACTGAAGCTTTCTTT. Translated: CASSLEQGGTEAFF. The variable domain in full, completed from reference TRBV7-9 and TRBJ1-1, reads DTGVSQNPRHKITKRGQNVTFRCDPISEHNRLYWYRQTLGQGPEFLTYFQNEAQLEKSRLLSDRFSAERPKGSFSTLEIQRTEQGDSAMYLCASSLEQGGTEAFFGQGTRLTVV.

This clone was seen just once. The chain combines TRBV5-1 with TRBJ2-7; TRBD2 matches 11 bases. CDR3 length: 18 residues. Trimming cost V 4 bases and J 3 bases; bases outside gene matches: 15. Looked up from germline, CDR1 is SGHRS and CDR2 is YFSETQ. The chain's CDR3 is CASSRTRTSGLTGYEQYF. The CDR3 nucleotides are TGCGCCAGCAGCCGAACCCGGACTAGCGGGCTTACCGGCTACGAGCAGTACTTC. The variable domain in full, with the rest retrieved from reference TRBV5-1 and TRBJ2-7, is KAGVTQTPRYLIKTRGQQVTLSCSPISGHRSVSWYQQTPGQGLQFLFEYFSETQRNKGNFPGRFSGRQFSNSRSEMNVSTLELGDSALYLCASSRTRTSGLTGYEQYFGPGTRLTVT.

The chain couples TRBV5-1 to TRBJ1-1; unclear D gene. V shed 0 bases and J shed 4 bases, with 13 bases lying between them. Per the germline V gene, CDR1 is SGHRS and CDR2 is YFSETQ. The CDR3 extends over 15 amino acids. CDR3 in amino acids: CASSLAGVRTTEAFF. The CDR3 DNA reads TGCGCCAGCAGCTTGGCCGGGGTGAGGACCACTGAAGCTTTCTTT.

The CDR3 DNA sequence: TGCGCCAGCAGCTTGGAAGGGTTTCCTGGGGCCAACGTCCTGACTTTC. Amino acids: CASSLEGFPGANVLTF. The rearrangement links TRBV5-1 to TRBJ2-6, with D uncertain. Trimming pared 0 bases from V and 2 bases from J, leaving 9 bases between. CDR1 is SGHRS and CDR2 is YFSETQ in the germline V gene. The CDR3 runs to 16 residues.

The rearrangement joins TRBV7-3 to TRBJ2-1, with a tentative D call TRBD1 (6 bases). The CDR3 length is 15 residues. Germline V gene lookup returns CDR1 SGHTA and CDR2 FQGTGA. V was clipped by 5 bases and J by 2 bases, with 13 bases between them. CDR3 in amino acids: CASSITGPPYNEQFF. The CDR3 DNA reads TGTGCCAGCAGCATCACAGGGCCCCCCTACAATGAGCAGTTCTTC.

J is TRBJ1-1 and V is TRBV4-2; the match to TRBD1 covers 7 bases. Losses at the gene ends were 2 bases for V and 5 bases for J; bases not matched to a gene: 5. The CDR3 is 14 residues long. Germline V CDR1 and CDR2: LGHNA, YNFKEQ. Here the CDR3 reads CASSQSTGRTEAFF. The CDR3 DNA reads as TGTGCCAGCAGCCAATCGACAGGGAGGACTGAAGCTTTCTTT.

The chain has TRBV27 and TRBJ2-1, with 12 bases that match TRBD2. V lost 5 bases to trimming and J lost 7 bases; unmatched junction nucleotides: 6. CDR1 is MNHEY and CDR2 is SMNVEV in the germline V gene (reference sequence). This CDR3 contains 15 residues. In nucleotides, the CDR3 is TGTGCCAGCAGTCCAGCCGGGACTAGCGGGAATGAGCAGTTCTTC. Its protein product is CASSPAGTSGNEQFF.

The chain is built from TRBV9 and TRBJ2-5, with D maybe TRBD2 (7 bases). Trimming took off 3 bases at V and 7 bases at J, with 19 bases between the two ends. Germline V gives CDR1 SGDLS, CDR2 YYNGEE. CDR3 size: 15 residues. The CDR3 loop reads CASSESSAGALTQYF. CDR3 bases: TGTGCCAGCAGCGAGTCTTCCGCGGGGGCTCTGACCCAGTACTTC.

V gene TRBV5-1 combines with J gene TRBJ2-6; maybe TRBD1 (6 bases). Trimming took 6 bases from V and 0 from J, leaving 19 bases between them. Germline CDR1 and CDR2: SGHRS and YFSETQ. This CDR3 comprises 18 residues. CDR3 sequence: CASMDDWGHLSGANVLTF. Written as DNA, the CDR3 is TGCGCCAGCATGGATGATTGGGGGCATCTCTCTGGGGCCAACGTCCTGACTTTC.

Written as DNA, the CDR3 is TGCAGCGTTTCCGCACAGATTAATTCACCCCTCCACTTT. Encoded protein: CSVSAQINSPLHF. The chain uses TRBV29-1 and TRBJ1-6; no clear D. Germline lookup yields CDR1 SQVTM and CDR2 ANQGSEA. V was cut by 5 bases and J by 6 bases, with 11 bases left in between. The CDR3 spans 13 residues. Drawing the rest from reference TRBV29-1 and TRBJ1-6, the complete variable domain is SAVISQKPSRDICQRGTSLTIQCQVDSQVTMMFWYRQQPGQSLTLIATANQGSEATYESGFVIDKFPISRPNLTFSTLTVSNMSPEDSSIYLCSVSAQINSPLHFGNGTRLTVT.

CDR3 sequence (DNA): TGTGCCAGCTCACCCGCAGGGGCGGACTATGGCTACACCTTC. This translates into CASSPAGADYGYTF. The chain recombines TRBV18 with TRBJ1-2; perhaps TRBD1 as D (6 bases). The length of the CDR3 is 14 residues. CDR1 and CDR2 from the germline V gene are KGHSH and LQKENI. V lost 3 bases, J lost 3 bases, and 11 bases lay in between.

The chain couples TRBV29-1 to TRBJ2-1; maybe TRBD2 (6 bases). CDR3 length equals 14 residues. Germline V gene data show CDR1 as SQVTM and CDR2 as ANQGSEA. V lost 6 bases and J 5 bases, leaving 17 bases between the germline ends. The CDR3 sequence: CSVPASVRDNEQFF. CDR3 sequence (DNA): TGCAGCGTGCCTGCTAGCGTCCGGGACAATGAGCAGTTCTTC.

The chain combines TRBV19 with TRBJ2-3, with 9 bases lining up with TRBD2. The CDR3 totals 17 residues. J lost 0 bases, V lost 6 bases, and 10 bases had no gene match. Germline CDR1 reads LNHDA; CDR2 reads SQIVND (reference sequence). CDR3 amino acids: CASSHLRLAASTDTQYF. The DNA of the CDR3 is TGTGCCAGTAGCCATTTGCGACTAGCGGCTAGCACAGATACGCAGTATTTT.

The chain joins TRBV9 to TRBJ1-2; no clear D. Germline assignment: CDR1 SGDLS and CDR2 YYNGEE. Trimming removed 2 bases from V and 8 bases from J, with 16 bases in between. This CDR3 region has 14 residues. This CDR3 is CASSVETAGLGYTF. CDR3 sequence (DNA): TGTGCCAGCAGCGTCGAGACGGCGGGTCTCGGCTACACCTTC.

Comments on this clone: The sample has other DNA sequences that encode this CDR3 too. The V gene is TRBV18, the J gene TRBJ2-7; TRBD2 matches at 9 bases. The ends lost 3 bases at V and 0 bases at J; junction bases unmatched: 3. Germline V gene sequence: CDR1 KGHSH, CDR2 LQKENI. The CDR3 covers 15 residues. Here the CDR3 DNA reads TGTGCCAGCTCACCCACTAGCGGGTCCTCCTACGAGCAGTACTTC. The encoded protein is CASSPTSGSSYEQYF.

The chain is built from TRBV10-3 and TRBJ2-3, with TRBD2 identical over 12 bases. This CDR3 comprises 18 residues. With 3 bases clipped from V and 6 bases from J, the junction kept 13 bases outside the gene matches. Germline CDR1 is ENHRY and CDR2 is SYGVKD. The chain's CDR3 is CAISDFFSSGRGGDTQYF. CDR3 bases: TGTGCCATCAGTGATTTCTTCTCTAGCGGGAGGGGAGGGGATACGCAGTATTTT.